These 7 T cell receptor beta chains were sequenced from one sample in a study of T cell repertoires and Cas9 in healthy adults. Sequencing was performed with immunoSEQ multiplex PCR; in TCRdb, only in-frame clones are kept and a portion is missing. The sample yields over 20,000 clones, about 90% seen once. The sample consisted of CD4+ effector T cells (CD127+, CD25-, CD137-, CD154-) from PBMCs; culture status not recorded. The receptors come from a human donor in good health.

In its sample, this clone was seen once. This rearrangement joins TRBV29-1 to TRBJ2-5, with D possibly being TRBD1 (7 bases). This CDR3 has 14 amino acids. V shed 4 bases and J shed 5 bases, with 17 bases lying between them. Germline loops: CDR1 SQVTM, CDR2 ANQGSEA. The DNA of the CDR3 is TGCAGCGTTGTCGGAGGTCAGGGGGGTGAGACCCAGTACTTC. It yields the protein CSVVGGQGGETQYF.

The sample holds a few counts of this clone. The gene calls are TRBV27 and TRBJ1-2; 8 nucleotides align to TRBD1. With V trimmed by 1 base and J by 6 bases, 10 bases remained unmatched. This CDR3 comprises 16 residues. Per the germline V gene, CDR1 is MNHEY and CDR2 is SMNVEV (reference sequence). The CDR3 coding sequence is TGTGCCAGCAGTTTATGGGGGGAGGCAGGGGGCAATGGCTACACCTTC. The encoded protein is CASSLWGEAGGNGYTF.

This chain connects TRBV30 to TRBJ1-1; a possible D gene is TRBD1 (5 bases). V lost 5 bases to trimming and J lost 1 base, with 11 bases between them. The length of the CDR3 is 13 residues. CDR1 and CDR2 from the germline V gene are GTSNPN and SVGIG (reference sequence). CDR3 amino acids: CAWAGTANTEAFF. The CDR3 nucleotides read TGTGCCTGGGCCGGGACGGCGAACACTGAAGCTTTCTTT.

The genes are TRBV28 and TRBJ2-4; the D is unclear. The CDR3 has 13 amino acids. Germline CDR1 MDHEN, CDR2 SYDVKM. The V end lost 8 bases, the J end lost 0 bases, and 8 bases lay between the germline ends. The CDR3 nucleotides are TGTGCCAGCCTGCGACTAGCCAAAAACATTCAGTACTTC. This translates into CASLRLAKNIQYF. Using reference TRBV28 and TRBJ2-4 for the parts outside the CDR3, the full variable domain is DVKVTQSSRYLVKRTGEKVFLECVQDMDHENMFWYRQDPGLGLRLIYFSYDVKMKEKGDIPEGYSVSREKKERFSLILESASTNQTSMYLCASLRLAKNIQYFGAGTRLSVL.

The V and J genes are TRBV2 and TRBJ1-1; 7 bases align to TRBD1. Per the germline V gene, CDR1 is SNHLY and CDR2 is FYNNEI. V lost 7 bases to trimming and J lost 1 base; unmatched junction nucleotides: 9. The CDR3 is 15 amino acids. The CDR3 nucleotides are TGTGCCAGCAAACCTACCGGGACAGAGAACACTGAAGCTTTCTTT. Translation gives CASKPTGTENTEAFF.

The genes are TRBV5-6 and TRBJ2-3; D is perhaps TRBD1 or TRBD2 (7 bases each). This CDR3 spans 16 amino acids. Germline V gene lookup returns CDR1 SGHDT and CDR2 YYEEEE. V dropped 4 bases and J dropped 6 bases, with 21 bases sitting between them. CDR3 residues: CASSPLTGTLADTQYF. The CDR3 DNA reads TGTGCCAGCAGCCCACTGACAGGGACACTAGCGGATACGCAGTATTTT.

This clone was detected a few times. V and J are TRBV5-3 and TRBJ2-3, with 9 bases fitting TRBD1. TRBV5-3 falls under the ORF class, with uncertain function. The CDR3 extends over 13 amino acids. With 7 bases clipped from V and 1 base from J, the junction kept 1 base outside the gene matches. CDR3 in DNA: TGTGCCAGAGGGGACAGGGGCACAGATACGCAGTATTTT. Protein: CARGDRGTDTQYF.